This T cell receptor beta chain is from a study of Ad26.COV2.S vaccination and SARS-CoV-2 variants. Assay used: immunoSEQ multiplex PCR; TCRdb lists only in-frame clones, some missing. The sample shows some 450,000 clones, about 90% of them seen only once. The germline V gene has CDR1 SGHDT and CDR2 YYEEEE. V gave up 2 bases and J gave up 3 bases, with 9 bases separating them. CDR3 length equals 13 residues. Stated treatment: some 20 received Ad26.COV2.S at low or high dose, single or two shots; about 5 received placebo; per-sample allocation not given. Samples analyzed were those drawn on day 63 after the first vaccine or placebo injection.

The input for sequencing was peripheral blood, taken in a trial of Ad26.COV2.S vaccine versus placebo. The rearrangement joins TRBV5-6 to TRBJ2-7; maybe TRBD2 (6 bases). The sequence was obtained from a person between 18 and 65 years old who received the Ad26.COV2.S COVID-19 vaccine or a placebo. Here the CDR3 reads CASSFSGVYEQYF. CDR3 nucleotides: TGTGCCAGCAGCTTTTCGGGGGTCTACGAGCAGTACTTC.